These T cell receptor beta chains were read from a single sample in a study of a mutant IDH1 vaccine in newly diagnosed glioma. No antigen has been identified for these receptors. Sequenced by immunoSEQ multiplex PCR; TCRdb stores in-frame clones only, minus some. The table shows fewer than 30,000 clones, with less than 90% occurring only once. Here the sequenced sample was PBMCs, taken from a glioma patient whose treatment included an IDH1 peptide vaccine. Receptors originate from a young man with glioma. Each CDR3 is given with its conserved first and last residue. The D gene is left open where the match is weak. Some rows have no size entry. The others give once, few or many, or a class for an expanded clone.

d_call | j_call | v_call | cdr3_length | clone_size | cdr3_nt | cdr3_aa
NA | TRBJ1-5 | TRBV30 | 15 | NA | TGTGCCTGGAGTATAGCTGGGGGGCAGAATCAGCCCCAGCATTTT | CAWSIAGGQNQPQHF
NA | TRBJ2-7 | TRBV27 | 14 | once | TGTGCCAGCAGTTTATCACAGGGTTACTACGAGCAGTACTTC | CASSLSQGYYEQYF
NA | TRBJ1-1 | TRBV27 | 14 | NA | TGTGCCAGCAGGGGACGGAAAATGAACACTGAAGCTTTCTTT | CASRGRKMNTEAFF
NA | TRBJ1-3 | TRBV4-1 | 17 | NA | TGCGCCAGCAGCCAAGATCTTGAGGGATCAAGGGAAAACACCATATATTTT | CASSQDLEGSRENTIYF
NA | TRBJ1-1 | TRBV10-3 | 12 | NA | TGTGCCATCAGTGAAACCTACACTGAAGCTTTCTTT | CAISETYTEAFF
TRBD1 | TRBJ2-4 | TRBV27 | 16 | NA | TGTGCCAGCAGCCCCACACCCGGGACAGGGCTAAACATTCAGTACTTC | CASSPTPGTGLNIQYF
TRBD1 | TRBJ1-6 | TRBV19 | 16 | NA | TGTGCCAGTGTGGGAAGGACAGGGAGAAATAATTCACCCCTCCACTTT | CASVGRTGRNNSPLHF
NA | TRBJ2-7 | TRBV5-4 | 13 | NA | TGTGCCAGCAGCCGAACCCCTGTGTACGAGCAGTACTTC | CASSRTPVYEQYF
TRBD1 | TRBJ2-5 | TRBV5-4 | 14 | NA | TGTGCCAGCAGCTTGGCAGGGGGCGGGGAGACCCAGTACTTC | CASSLAGGGETQYF
NA | TRBJ1-5 | TRBV2 | 18 | NA | TGTGCCAGCAGTGTCGGTTCTCGGAGGGGGGTAAGCAATCAGCCCCAGCATTTT | CASSVGSRRGVSNQPQHF
TRBD2 | TRBJ2-7 | TRBV6-1 | 15 | NA | TGTGCCAGCAGTGAAGCTAGCGGGAGCTCCTACGAGCAGTACTTC | CASSEASGSSYEQYF
NA | TRBJ2-7 | TRBV27 | 15 | NA | TGTGCCAGCAGCTCACAGACCAGGGGCGTCTACGAGCAGTACTTC | CASSSQTRGVYEQYF
NA | TRBJ2-3 | TRBV10-3 | 12 | NA | TGTGCCATCAGTGAAATCAGCGATACGCAGTATTTT | CAISEISDTQYF
NA | TRBJ1-5 | TRBV6-1 | 15 | few | TGTGCCAGCAGTGAACGCCAAAAGGGCAATCAGCCCCAGCATTTT | CASSERQKGNQPQHF
NA | TRBJ2-5 | TRBV5-1 | 15 | NA | TGCGCCAGCAGCGAAACCCGGGCTTCGGGCGAGACCCAGTACTTC | CASSETRASGETQYF